This is a list of T cell receptor beta chains from one sample in a study of neurological immune-mediated disorders. TCRdb independently ran MiXCR on the 5' RACE reads; one entry per CDR3 protein. The sample lists about 65,000 distinct CDR3 sequences; around 4% were seen once. The sample consisted of PBMCs. These receptor sequences come from a man aged 50-59 years with multiple sclerosis. Each CDR3 is given with its conserved first and last residue. The order of the fields is J gene, clone size, D gene, V gene, CDR3 DNA, CDR3 protein. D genes are given only for firm matches. Rows give clone size only sometimes, using once, few, many, or a class for an expanded clone.

>TRBJ2-4|many|TRBD2|TRBV7-9
TGTGCCAGCAGCCCCCGGACTAGCGGAGCCAAAAACATTCAGTACTTC
CASSPRTSGAKNIQYF
>TRBJ1-4|many|NA|TRBV29-1
TGCAGCGCTGGAGGTCCAACTAATGAAAAACTGTTTTTT
CSAGGPTNEKLFF
>TRBJ1-1|many|NA|TRBV5-1
TGCGCCAGCAGCTTGGGTTCCGGAAACACTGAAGCTTTCTTT
CASSLGSGNTEAFF
>TRBJ1-1|many|NA|TRBV28
TGTGCCAGCAGCCCCGCCCGAAACATGAACACTGAAGCTTTCTTT
CASSPARNMNTEAFF
>TRBJ1-5|many|NA|TRBV20-1
TGCAGTGCCGCGGGCAGGGTATCAAATCAGCCCCAGCATTTT
CSAAGRVSNQPQHF
>TRBJ2-3|many|TRBD2|TRBV29-1
TGCAGCGTGACCCATATAGCGGGGAGCACAGATACGCAGTATTTT
CSVTHIAGSTDTQYF
>TRBJ2-3|many|TRBD1|TRBV24-1
TGTGCCACCAGTGAGCGGCAGGGGGCTGCAGATACGCAGTATTTT
CATSERQGAADTQYF
>TRBJ2-2|many|TRBD1|TRBV12-3/TRBV12-4
TGTGCCAGCAGTTTCGGGACAGGGGGCTATACCGGGGAGCTGTTTTTT
CASSFGTGGYTGELFF
>TRBJ1-1|NA|TRBD1|TRBV19
TGTGCCAGTAGTATTTCCGAGTGGACAGGGGGATTGAACACTGAAGCTTTCTTT
CASSISEWTGGLNTEAFF
>TRBJ1-6|many|NA|TRBV6-1
TGTGCCAGCATCGCTTGGGGGGCGAGCTCCTATAATTCACCCCTCAACTTT
CASIAWGASSYNSPLNF
>TRBJ2-2|many|NA|TRBV5-5
TGTGCCAGCAGCGGTGGAGTACGACTCACCGGGGAGCTGTTTTTT
CASSGGVRLTGELFF
>TRBJ2-2|many|NA|TRBV5-1
TGCGCCAGCAGCTGGACAGTGGCTACCGGGGAGCTGTTTTTT
CASSWTVATGELFF
>TRBJ1-3|many|NA|TRBV20-1
TGCAGTGCTAGTCGGGCAGGGACTGGAAACACCATATATTTT
CSASRAGTGNTIYF
>TRBJ2-7|many|NA|TRBV20-1
TGCAGTGCTAGAGATAAACGGGTGGGTTCCTACGAGCAGTACTTC
CSARDKRVGSYEQYF
>TRBJ1-1|many|NA|TRBV20-1
TGCAGTGCCACGCCCAGGGGTTTTGAGGCTTTCTTT
CSATPRGFEAFF
>TRBJ2-3|many|NA|TRBV5-1
TGCGCCAGCAGCTTTTCCGGCGGGGGCACAGATACGCAGTATTTT
CASSFSGGGTDTQYF
>TRBJ2-1|many|TRBD2|TRBV4-3
TGCGCCAGCAGCCAAGAAGGACTAGCGGTCGGCAATGAGCAGTTCTTC
CASSQEGLAVGNEQFF
>TRBJ1-1|NA|NA|TRBV3-1
TGTGCCAGCAGCCAAGGTATAGGACGGGGAGTCACTGAAGCTTTCTTT
CASSQGIGRGVTEAFF
>TRBJ2-5|NA|TRBD1|TRBV5-1
TGCGCCAGCAGCTTGACAGGGGGCGGAGAGACCCAGTACTTC
CASSLTGGGETQYF
>TRBJ1-6|many|NA|TRBV2
TGTGCCAGCACAAGGAAGGAAAATTCACCCCTCCACTTT
CASTRKENSPLHF
>TRBJ2-2|many|TRBD1|TRBV7-2
TGTGCCAGCAGCCCCTACGGACAGGGGGCAGCCGGGGAGCTGTTTTTT
CASSPYGQGAAGELFF
>TRBJ1-1|many|NA|TRBV4-3
TGCGCCAGCAGCCAAGACAGGGGTCTAGGGTGGGCGAACACTGAAGCTTTCTTT
CASSQDRGLGWANTEAFF